This T cell receptor beta chain derives from a study of blood T cell repertoires in COVID-19. Background on the study: Sites across the United States, Italy and Spain contributed samples from acute and convalescent COVID-19. The analysed material was cDNA or gDNA that came from T cells, B-cell-depleted T cells, or PBMCs.

Original processing methods: Reference gene primer amplification gave estimated nucleated cell counts. The method was immunoSEQ multiplex PCR; TCRdb's version includes in-frame clones alone and lacks a portion of them. That table is the source of V, J and clone size, and D and trimming were worked out from the DNA. This sample carries 95,000 to 100,000 clones, about 92% of them seen once, and the ten largest clones take around 5%. V shed 3 bases, J shed 5 bases, and the junction held 6 bases outside the gene matches. The germline CDR1 and CDR2 sequences are KGHSH and LQKENI. The CDR3 is 15 residues long.

This rearrangement joins TRBV18 to TRBJ1-2, with TRBD1 identical over 10 bases. The clonotype was recovered from a middle-aged man with active COVID-19. Specimen: peripheral blood. The CDR3 spells CASSPGTGVGYGYTF. CDR3 bases: TGTGCCAGCTCACCCGGGACAGGGGTTGGGTATGGCTACACCTTC.